This T cell receptor beta chain emerged from a study of sequential checkpoint blockade in melanoma. Study summary: Patients were randomized 1:1 to nivolumab-then-ipilimumab or ipilimumab-then-nivolumab first-line.

This CDR3 spans 15 amino acids. From germline, CDR1 is SGDLS and CDR2 YYNGEE. Trimming took 4 bases from V and 0 from J, leaving 11 bases between them. Treatment here: randomized to nivolumab then ipilimumab (arm A) or the reverse (arm B). Patients had received no earlier DNA-damaging chemotherapy. The table came from immunoSEQ multiplex PCR; TCRdb's copy has only in-frame clones and leaves some out. Altogether about 26,000 clones are present, 60% to 80% being singletons, with the ten largest covering 22%. The sample in question was CD8+ T cells sorted from blood (inferred from file names), obtained from a patient given nivolumab and ipilimumab in sequence. The sequence came from a human donor with melanoma. The chain carries TRBV9 and TRBJ2-1; a possible D gene is TRBD1 (5 bases). In nucleotides, the CDR3 is TGTGCCAGCAGCCCTGGGGCGAGCTCCTACAATGAGCAGTTCTTC. Protein product: CASSPGASSYNEQFF.